Here is one T cell receptor beta chain with its context. This sample is part of a study of blood T cell repertoires in COVID-19. The CDR3 loop spans 14 amino acids. V was shortened by 5 bases and J by 5 bases, with 13 bases between the two germline ends. CDR1 and CDR2 (germline): MDHEN, SYDVKM. The data were produced by immunoSEQ multiplex PCR, yet TCRdb's version contains in-frame clones alone and is incomplete. This table holds about 74,000 clones, around 70% found once. The receptor comes from a man aged 65 to 85 with acute or convalescent COVID-19. The V and J genes are TRBV28 and TRBJ1-5; D is undetermined. Sequencing was performed on peripheral blood. The CDR3 sequence is CASSPLNRYQPQHF. CDR3 DNA: TGTGCCAGCAGTCCGCTAAACCGGTATCAGCCCCAGCATTTT.